One sample yielded the 20 T cell receptor beta chains listed below, sequenced in a study of neurological immune-mediated disorders. The sample's time point: longitudinal time-point 3. TCRdb reprocessed the 5' RACE reads via MiXCR and lists one record per CDR3 protein. The table lists fewer than 50,000 distinct CDR3 sequences, 12% of them singletons. Source material: PBMCs. The receptor source for this set is a male donor with HTLV-1-associated myelopathy (HAM/TSP).

This clonotype was observed at least ten times. The chain uses TRBV6-4 and TRBJ1-5, with 8 bases matching TRBD1. The junction had 4 bases not matched to a gene; V was cut back by 6 bases and J by 0 bases. This CDR3 has 15 residues. The germline CDR1 and CDR2 sequences are MRHNA and SNTAGT. CDR3 DNA: TGTGCCAGCAGAACAGGGGGATATAGCAATCAGCCCCAGCATTTT. Translating gives CASRTGGYSNQPQHF.

This clonotype was seen ten or more times. V is TRBV5-1 and J is TRBJ2-1; either TRBD1 or TRBD2 may supply D (6 bases each). CDR1 is SGHRS and CDR2 is YFSETQ in the germline V gene. The CDR3 has 17 amino acids. Trimming removed 2 bases at V and 0 bases at J, with 15 bases between. CDR3 loop: CASSLYGGQSSYNEQFF. The CDR3 nucleotides read TGCGCCAGCAGCTTATACGGGGGCCAGAGCTCCTACAATGAGCAGTTCTTC.

This clonotype was seen more than once but under ten times. The germline gene is not matched at one end of the junction; a read error may be the cause. V and J are TRBV6-2 or TRBV6-3 and TRBJ2-4; 10 bases are shared with TRBD1. Germline CDR1 MNHEY, CDR2 SVGEGT. The CDR3 contains 13 residues. The CDR3 region is CASSYSRSGTGDF. Here the CDR3 DNA reads TGTGCCAGCAGTTACTCGAGATCGGGGACAGGGGACTTC.

The chain carries TRBV7-2 and TRBJ1-1; 8 positions agree with TRBD1. CDR3 length: 14 amino acids. V was pared by 5 bases and J by 10 bases, with 12 bases of the junction left unmatched. Germline V gene data show CDR1 as SGHTA and CDR2 as FQGNSA. This CDR3 reads CASSPDRGRSAAFF. The CDR3 region has the DNA TGTGCCAGCAGCCCAGACAGGGGACGGTCCGCAGCTTTCTTT. The whole variable domain, remainder taken from reference TRBV7-2 and TRBJ1-1, is GAGVSQSPSNKVTEKGKDVELRCDPISGHTALYWYRQSLGQGLEFLIYFQGNSAPDKSGLPSDRFSAERTGGSVSTLTIQRTQQEDSAVYLCASSPDRGRSAAFFGQGTRLTVV.

This clonotype has ten or more counts. This chain connects TRBV9 to TRBJ1-1; D perhaps matches TRBD1 (6 bases). V was trimmed by 0 bases and J by 7 bases, leaving 19 bases between them. The germline V gene has CDR1 SGDLS and CDR2 YYNGEE. This CDR3 contains 16 residues. The DNA of the CDR3 is TGTGCCAGCAGCGTAGATACAAGGCAGGGGACGGTTGAAGCTTTCTTT. The encoded protein is CASSVDTRQGTVEAFF.

The J gene is TRBJ2-7, the V gene TRBV21-1. TRBV21-1 is marked as a pseudogene. The CDR3 has 14 residues. CDR3 nucleotide sequence: TGTGCCAGCAGCACCGACAGGGGTTCCTACGAGCAGTACTTC. It is translated as CASSTDRGSYEQYF.

This clonotype was observed many times. The rearrangement joins TRBV7-2 to TRBJ2-7, with D possibly being TRBD1 or TRBD2 (5 bases each). Trimming removed 5 bases at V and 3 bases at J, with 20 bases between. This CDR3 is built from 16 residues. Per germline, CDR1 SGHTA and CDR2 FQGNSA. CDR3 amino acids: CASSPGPLWAGYEQYF. CDR3 nucleotide sequence: TGTGCCAGCAGCCCGGGACCCCTTTGGGCGGGCTACGAGCAGTACTTC.

This chain uses TRBV6-5 with TRBJ2-2; the match to TRBD2 covers 12 bases. CDR3 length: 19 residues. CDR1 is MNHEY and CDR2 is SVGAGI in the germline V gene. J was trimmed by 0 bases and V by 3 bases; bases with no gene match: 8. Here the CDR3 reads CASSYPTSGGSTNTGELFF. In DNA form, the CDR3 reads TGTGCCAGCAGTTATCCGACTAGCGGGGGTTCGACGAACACCGGGGAGCTGTTTTTT.

There are many counts of this clonotype. The chain carries TRBV7-6 and TRBJ1-6, with D tentatively TRBD1 (5 bases). Trimming removed 4 bases at V and 8 bases at J, with 15 bases between. The CDR3 length is 15 residues. Germline V gives CDR1 SGHVS, CDR2 FNYEAQ. The DNA of the CDR3 is TGTGCCAGCAGCTCGGGACTAGGGGACCATTCACCCCTCCACTTT. It specifies CASSSGLGDHSPLHF.

This clonotype was detected many times. The chain joins TRBV20-1 to TRBJ2-1; D gene unclear. The CDR3 runs to 13 residues. Deletions cut 5 bases from V and 5 bases from J, with 13 bases between. Germline CDR1 DFQATT, CDR2 SNEGSKA (reference sequence). The CDR3 DNA reads as TGCAGTGCTTCCTACGACGGCCACAATGAGCAGTTCTTC. This translates into CSASYDGHNEQFF.

At least ten counts were recorded for this clonotype. The CDR3 protein is CASSFQQGRGTGELFF. As DNA, the CDR3 is TGTGCCAGCAGCTTCCAACAGGGTAGAGGCACCGGGGAGCTGTTTTTT. The V gene is TRBV3-1, the J gene TRBJ2-2; a weak D match, TRBD1 (6 bases). CDR3 length: 16 amino acids. The V end lost 5 bases, the J end lost 4 bases, and 17 bases lay between the germline ends. Germline CDR1 reads LGHDT; CDR2 reads YNNKEL (reference sequence).

This clonotype was recorded many times. The V and J genes are TRBV5-1 and TRBJ2-7; a possible D gene is TRBD2 (5 bases). V lost 7 bases to trimming and J lost 6 bases, with 17 bases between them. The germline CDR1 and CDR2 sequences are SGHRS and YFSETQ. The CDR3 runs 13 residues. The CDR3 nucleotides read TGCGCCAGCGGGGAACAAGCGGCCTCCGAGCAGTACTTC. Its protein is CASGEQAASEQYF.

Many counts were recorded for this clonotype. The chain uses TRBV7-8 and TRBJ1-1; D unclear. Per the germline V gene, CDR1 is SGHVS and CDR2 is FQNEAQ. The CDR3 totals 12 residues. V was clipped by 1 base and J by 7 bases, with 7 bases between them. CDR3 sequence (DNA): TGTGCCAGCAGCTTAGGGACGGTTGAAGCTTTCTTT. Protein: CASSLGTVEAFF.

This clonotype appeared many times. V is TRBV7-3 and J is TRBJ2-2, with 8 bases identical to TRBD2. J gave up 6 bases and V 2 bases, and 8 bases lay outside the gene matches. Germline loops: CDR1 SGHTA, CDR2 FQGTGA. The CDR3 loop spans 16 amino acids. DNA for the CDR3: TGTGCCAGCAGCTTAGTGAGTGGAGCGGGGGCCGGGGAGCTGTTTTTT. Translated: CASSLVSGAGAGELFF.

This clonotype was detected ten times or more. The J gene is TRBJ1-5, the V gene TRBV15, with D possibly being TRBD1 (6 bases). Trimming took 1 base from V and 3 from J, leaving 10 bases between them. In germline, CDR1 is LNHNV, CDR2 YYDKDF (reference sequence). The CDR3 is 15 residues long. CDR3 coding DNA: TGTGCCACCAGCAGAGTGGGGGGGCTCAATCAGCCCCAGCATTTT. Its protein is CATSRVGGLNQPQHF.

This clonotype was seen many times. This chain connects TRBV6-5 to TRBJ2-7; 13 positions agree with TRBD2. Germline-derived CDR1 and CDR2 are MNHEY and SVGAGI. V was pared by 7 bases and J by 1 base, with 1 base of the junction left unmatched. There are 14 residues in the CDR3. CDR3: CASTGLAGSYEQYF. The CDR3 DNA sequence: TGTGCCAGCACGGGACTAGCGGGGTCCTACGAGCAGTACTTC.

This clonotype was found many times. This chain uses TRBV20-1 with TRBJ2-1; 8 bases align to TRBD1. Per the germline V gene, CDR1 is DFQATT and CDR2 is SNEGSKA (reference sequence). J gave up 1 base and V 4 bases, and 3 bases lay outside the gene matches. CDR3 length equals 14 residues. Written as DNA, the CDR3 is TGCAGTGCTATACAGGGGGTATCCTACAATGAGCAGTTCTTC. It encodes CSAIQGVSYNEQFF.

V gene TRBV3-1 combines with J gene TRBJ2-5; D is undetermined. Trimming cost V 5 bases and J 7 bases, with 8 bases left between them. There are 11 residues in the CDR3. In germline, CDR1 is LGHDT, CDR2 YNNKEL (reference sequence). The CDR3 protein is CASSWDGTQYF. The CDR3, as DNA: TGTGCCAGCAGCTGGGATGGGACCCAGTACTTC.

This clonotype was seen at least ten times. The chain combines TRBV20-1 with TRBJ2-3, with D possibly being TRBD1 or TRBD2 (5 bases each). The CDR3 runs 15 residues. V lost 5 bases and J 2 bases, leaving 17 bases between the germline ends. Germline V gene data show CDR1 as DFQATT and CDR2 as SNEGSKA (reference sequence). DNA for the CDR3: TGCAGTGCTCAACCCGGGGCAGCCTTCACAGATACGCAGTATTTT. This gives the protein CSAQPGAAFTDTQYF.

About this clonotype: An end of the junction does not agree with germline; a read error may underlie this. The rearrangement joins TRBV10-2 to TRBJ1-1, with D maybe TRBD1 (5 bases). CDR1 WSHSY and CDR2 SAAADI come from the germline V gene. CDR3 length: 12 amino acids. The chain's CDR3 is CSSSGPSGQAFF. CDR3 coding DNA: TGCTCCAGCAGTGGCCCGTCAGGGCAAGCTTTCTTT.